This TCR beta chain is drawn from a study of blood T cell repertoires in COVID-19. This clone was counted between two and nine times. Sequencing was performed with immunoSEQ multiplex PCR; in TCRdb, only in-frame clones are kept and a portion is missing. The sample lists tens of thousands of clones; over 75% were seen once. This receptor was obtained from a human donor with active COVID-19. The donor label of this sample is uncertain. Sequencing input: peripheral blood.

The CDR3, as DNA: TGTGCCAGCAGTGAGACTAGCAGGGATACGCAGTATTTT. Its translation: CASSETSRDTQYF. The V and J genes are TRBV6-4 and TRBJ2-3, with 7 bases matching TRBD2. CDR1 is MRHNA and CDR2 is SNTAGT in the germline V gene. Trimming removed 3 bases from V and 6 bases from J; junction bases left unmatched: 3. The CDR3 runs 13 residues.